Below, 29 T cell receptor beta chains from the same sample are listed, as sequenced in a study of graft-versus-host responses after intestinal transplantation. These TCRs' antigens remain unknown. Method: immunoSEQ multiplex PCR; TCRdb's copy keeps in-frame clones and lacks some. The sample records about 88,000 clones, 75% to 95% being singletons. The specimen was unstimulated CD4+ T cells sorted from spleen or lymph node cells, collected before transplant. These receptors were obtained from a human donor who was the organ donor for an intestinal transplant.

V and J are TRBV10-3 and TRBJ2-7; D possibly corresponds to TRBD1 (6 bases). Deletions cut 8 bases from V and 1 base from J, with 12 bases between. Germline V gives CDR1 ENHRY, CDR2 SYGVKD. The CDR3 consists of 13 residues. The CDR3 DNA sequence: TGTGCCATCTTTTCAGGGGTTTCCTACGAGCAGTACTTC. Encoded protein: CAIFSGVSYEQYF.

The V and J genes are TRBV10-3 and TRBJ2-1, with TRBD2 matching 10 bases. Germline CDR1 ENHRY, CDR2 SYGVKD. Trimming at V came to 0 bases and at J to 7 bases, leaving 15 bases not matched to a gene. The CDR3 is 19 amino acids. CDR3 protein: CAISESWSIERGGRNEQFF. In nucleotides, the CDR3 is TGTGCCATCAGTGAGTCGTGGTCCATCGAGCGGGGGGGCCGTAATGAGCAGTTCTTC.

The rearrangement uses TRBV19 and TRBJ2-1; 10 positions match TRBD2. The J segment lost 4 bases and the V segment lost 6 bases, leaving 6 bases of the junction unmatched. This CDR3 has 15 amino acids. CDR1 is LNHDA and CDR2 is SQIVND in the germline V gene (reference sequence). CDR3 coding DNA: TGTGCCAGTAGAGGTAGCGGGAGGCTGTACAATGAGCAGTTCTTC. Its translation is CASRGSGRLYNEQFF.

With respect to this clone: Other nucleotide sequences in the sample specify the same CDR3. The chain uses TRBV7-3 and TRBJ2-1; TRBD2 matches 8 bases. The germline gives CDR1 SGHTA, CDR2 FQGTGA. This CDR3 spans 16 amino acids. J lost 3 bases, V lost 5 bases, and 9 bases had no gene match. The CDR3 spells CASSTQAGAYYNEQFF. Written as DNA, the CDR3 is TGTGCCAGCAGCACCCAAGCGGGAGCATACTACAATGAGCAGTTCTTC.

The rearrangement joins TRBV6-4 to TRBJ1-5; D might be TRBD1 (6 bases). Germline V gene sequence: CDR1 MRHNA, CDR2 SNTAGT. The CDR3 contains 13 residues. V dropped 4 bases and J dropped 4 bases, with 8 bases sitting between them. In nucleotides, the CDR3 is TGTGCCAGCAGTGGGACAGCAAATCAGCCCCAGCATTTT. Translating gives CASSGTANQPQHF.

This clone was detected once. The chain combines TRBV29-1 with TRBJ2-7, with D perhaps TRBD1 (6 bases). Germline V gene sequence: CDR1 SQVTM, CDR2 ANQGSEA. This CDR3 has 12 amino acids. V was pared by 6 bases and J by 0 bases, with 9 bases between. The CDR3 is CSVSDSSYEQYF. The CDR3 nucleotides read TGCAGCGTCTCGGACAGCTCCTACGAGCAGTACTTC.

The chain joins TRBV4-1 to TRBJ1-5, with 9 positions matching TRBD1. Germline trimming cut 1 base from V and 5 bases from J; bases unmatched to any gene: 6. CDR3 length: 16 amino acids. The V gene's germline CDR1 is MGHRA and CDR2 YSYEKL. The DNA of the CDR3 is TGCGCCAGCAGCCAAGGACGCGGGGACAGGGATCAGCCCCAGCATTTT. It encodes CASSQGRGDRDQPQHF.

V and J are TRBV4-2 and TRBJ2-7; D possibly corresponds to TRBD1 (6 bases). Germline CDR1 is LGHNA and CDR2 is YNFKEQ. The V end lost 2 bases, the J end lost 6 bases, and 17 bases lay between the germline ends. The CDR3 runs 15 residues. CDR3 nucleotide sequence: TGTGCCAGCAGCCAACGACTACAGGGAGACTCCGAGCAGTACTTC. Translation: CASSQRLQGDSEQYF.

This rearrangement joins TRBV5-1 to TRBJ1-4, with TRBD1 identical over 10 bases. The germline CDR1 and CDR2 sequences are SGHRS and YFSETQ. The junction had 0 bases not matched to a gene; V was cut back by 3 bases and J by 7 bases. The length of the CDR3 is 13 residues. The CDR3, as DNA: TGCGCCAGCAGCTGGGACAGGGGTGAAAAACTGTTTTTT. It encodes CASSWDRGEKLFF. Full variable domain (outside the CDR3, taken from reference TRBV5-1 and TRBJ1-4): KAGVTQTPRYLIKTRGQQVTLSCSPISGHRSVSWYQQTPGQGLQFLFEYFSETQRNKGNFPGRFSGRQFSNSRSEMNVSTLELGDSALYLCASSWDRGEKLFFGSGTQLSVL.

This clone was observed a handful of times. The J gene is TRBJ1-2, the V gene TRBV19, with TRBD1 matching over 8 bases. CDR3 length equals 15 residues. Germline CDR1 and CDR2: LNHDA and SQIVND (reference sequence). Trimming at V came to 3 bases and at J to 6 bases, leaving 9 bases not matched to a gene. The DNA for the CDR3 is TGTGCCAGTAGTATCGCAGGGGGCTTGCCCCATGGCTACACCTTC. Encoded protein: CASSIAGGLPHGYTF.

The chain uses TRBV7-9 and TRBJ2-3; D unclear. Germline V gene data show CDR1 as SEHNR and CDR2 as FQNEAQ (reference sequence). The CDR3 is 13 amino acids. V lost 8 bases, J lost 1 base, and 10 bases lay in between. The CDR3 region is CASRDLGTDTQYF. The CDR3 DNA reads TGTGCCAGCCGAGATTTAGGCACAGATACGCAGTATTTT.

The genes are TRBV5-6 and TRBJ1-1, with a possible D match to TRBD1 (5 bases). From germline, CDR1 is SGHDT and CDR2 YYEEEE. This CDR3 comprises 12 residues. The V and J ends lost 7 bases and 1 base respectively, with 8 bases between them. In DNA form, the CDR3 reads TGTGCCAGCCGACAGCCGAACACTGAAGCTTTCTTT. Protein product: CASRQPNTEAFF.

The chain is built from TRBV10-2 and TRBJ2-4; D may be TRBD1 (5 bases). This CDR3 region has 13 residues. Germline values: CDR1 WSHSY, CDR2 SAAADI. Trimming cost V 3 bases and J 5 bases, with 8 bases left between them. The CDR3 spells CASSEMTENIQYF. The CDR3 DNA follows: TGCGCCAGCAGTGAAATGACAGAAAACATTCAGTACTTC.

The chain uses TRBV9 and TRBJ2-3; 9 bases line up with TRBD2. Trimming removed 0 bases from V and 4 bases from J; junction bases left unmatched: 6. There are 16 residues in the CDR3. CDR1 SGDLS and CDR2 YYNGEE come from the germline V gene. DNA for the CDR3: TGTGCCAGCAGCGTAGTTCGGCTAGCGGGGTCAGATACGCAGTATTTT. It specifies CASSVVRLAGSDTQYF. Drawing the rest from reference TRBV9 and TRBJ2-3, the complete variable domain is DSGVTQTPKHLITATGQRVTLRCSPRSGDLSVYWYQQSLDQGLQFLIQYYNGEERAKGNILERFSAQQFPDLHSELNLSSLELGDSALYFCASSVVRLAGSDTQYFGPGTRLTVL.

This clone was observed once. The rearrangement links TRBV7-9 to TRBJ1-1, with 8 positions matching TRBD1. Looked up from germline, CDR1 is SEHNR and CDR2 is FQNEAQ (reference sequence). There are 13 residues in the CDR3. Trimming at V came to 3 bases and at J to 5 bases, leaving 2 bases not matched to a gene. The CDR3 nucleotides are TGTGCCAGCAGCTTTACAGGGGGAACTGAAGCTTTCTTT. Amino acid sequence: CASSFTGGTEAFF.

The V call is TRBV5-4, the J call TRBJ2-5; D gene uncertain. V lost 1 base, J lost 1 base, and 11 bases lay in between. The length of the CDR3 is 15 residues. CDR1 is SGHNT and CDR2 is YYREEE in the germline V gene (reference sequence). CDR3 amino acids: CASSLPGAPQETQYF. In DNA form, the CDR3 reads TGTGCCAGCAGCTTGCCCGGTGCCCCCCAAGAGACCCAGTACTTC.

The count of this clone is one. The gene calls are TRBV29-1 and TRBJ2-1; TRBD2 matches 12 bases. The V gene's germline CDR1 is SQVTM and CDR2 ANQGSEA. The CDR3 contains 14 residues. With 4 bases clipped from V and 9 bases from J, the junction kept 7 bases outside the gene matches. The CDR3 DNA is TGCAGCGTTGCCAGGACTAGCGGGGTATCTGAGCAGTTCTTC. Protein: CSVARTSGVSEQFF.

The chain uses TRBV19 and TRBJ1-5, with 8 bases lining up with TRBD1. The trim removed 7 bases at V and 4 bases at J, leaving 6 bases unmatched. The CDR3 length is 14 residues. Germline V CDR1 and CDR2: LNHDA, SQIVND (reference sequence). The CDR3, as DNA: TGTGCCAGTACCATGGACAGGGTAAATCAGCCCCAGCATTTT. It codes for CASTMDRVNQPQHF.

As for this clone: In the same sample, other DNA sequences code for this CDR3. The chain couples TRBV6-5 to TRBJ1-5, with D unresolved. Germline V gene data show CDR1 as MNHEY and CDR2 as SVGAGI. The CDR3 contains 13 residues. V was trimmed by 5 bases and J by 1 base, leaving 6 bases between them. The CDR3 is CASSEQSNQPQHF. CDR3 nucleotide sequence: TGTGCCAGCAGTGAACAAAGCAATCAGCCCCAGCATTTT.

The V call is TRBV6-6, the J call TRBJ2-1, with D possibly being TRBD1 (6 bases). The germline CDR1 and CDR2 sequences are MNHNY and SVGAGI (reference sequence). The CDR3 has 11 residues. Trimming removed 8 bases at V and 5 bases at J, with 7 bases between. CDR3 DNA: TGTGCCAGCGGGGGCCACAATGAGCAGTTCTTC. This codes for CASGGHNEQFF.

A remark on this clone: The sample contains more than one DNA sequence encoding this CDR3. The CDR3: CASSLGTGSNQPQHF. CDR3 DNA: TGCGCCAGCAGCCTTGGGACAGGTAGCAATCAGCCCCAGCATTTT. The V and J genes are TRBV5-1 and TRBJ1-5; 8 bases agree with TRBD1. There are 15 residues in the CDR3. Trimming at V came to 4 bases and at J to 0 bases, leaving 3 bases not matched to a gene. CDR1 is SGHRS, CDR2 YFSETQ, per germline.

The genes are TRBV6-1 and TRBJ2-1; tentatively, D is TRBD2 (5 bases). V was cut by 7 bases and J by 8 bases, with 12 bases left in between. Per germline, CDR1 MNHNS and CDR2 SASEGT. This CDR3 comprises 12 residues. This CDR3 reads CASTTRVYEQFF. CDR3 in DNA: TGTGCCAGCACAACTAGGGTCTATGAGCAGTTCTTC.

This clone was observed once. The chain recombines TRBV15 with TRBJ1-3; the match to TRBD1 covers 8 bases. CDR1 LNHNV and CDR2 YYDKDF come from the germline V gene (reference sequence). CDR3 length: 15 amino acids. V dropped 2 bases and J dropped 0; count of bases not matched to a gene: 0. The CDR3 region is CATSRTGGSGNTIYF. CDR3 nucleotide sequence: TGTGCCACCAGCAGAACAGGGGGCTCTGGAAACACCATATATTTT. Variable domain in full (rest from reference TRBV15 and TRBJ1-3): DAMVIQNPRYQVTQFGKPVTLSCSQTLNHNVMYWYQQKSSQAPKLLFHYYDKDFNNEADTPDNFQSRRPNTSFCFLDIRSPGLGDTAMYLCATSRTGGSGNTIYFGEGSWLTVV.

J is TRBJ2-1 and V is TRBV5-8, with D maybe TRBD1 (6 bases). CDR3 length equals 13 residues. CDR1 is SGHTS and CDR2 is YDEGEE in the germline V gene. V lost 2 bases and J 10 bases, leaving 13 bases between the germline ends. The CDR3 region has the DNA TGTGCCAGCAGCTTTAACAGGGATGGGGAGCAGTTCTTC. It translates to CASSFNRDGEQFF.

This rearrangement joins TRBV5-1 to TRBJ2-5; D may be TRBD1 (6 bases). Trimming removed 4 bases from V and 5 bases from J, with 21 bases in between. Germline V gene data show CDR1 as SGHRS and CDR2 as YFSETQ. The CDR3 sequence is 16 residues long. The DNA of the CDR3 is TGCGCCAGCAGCCCAGGAGCGGACCTAAGGGGGGAGACCCAGTACTTC. Translating gives CASSPGADLRGETQYF.

V gene TRBV7-9 combines with J gene TRBJ2-7; a weak D match, TRBD1 (5 bases). Germline V gene sequence: CDR1 SEHNR, CDR2 FQNEAQ (reference sequence). V lost 10 bases and J lost 2, with 12 bases in between. This CDR3 contains 12 residues. The CDR3 DNA sequence: TGTGCCATCGGCAGGGAACCCTACGAGCAGTACTTC. Its protein is CAIGREPYEQYF. Full variable domain (remainder filled in from reference TRBV7-9 and TRBJ2-7): DTGVSQNPRHKITKRGQNVTFRCDPISEHNRLYWYRQTLGQGPEFLTYFQNEAQLEKSRLLSDRFSAERPKGSFSTLEIQRTEQGDSAMYLCAIGREPYEQYFGPGTRLTVT.

V usage is TRBV6-5 and J usage is TRBJ1-1, with 9 bases aligning to TRBD1. CDR3 length equals 14 residues. From germline, CDR1 is MNHEY and CDR2 SVGAGI. V shed 5 bases and J 3 bases; nucleotides not matched to a gene: 4. CDR3 sequence: CASSPRQGDTEAFF. As DNA, the CDR3 is TGTGCCAGCAGTCCTCGACAGGGGGACACTGAAGCTTTCTTT.

V usage is TRBV11-2 and J usage is TRBJ1-2, with D unclear. Germline CDR1 and CDR2: SGHAT and FQNNGV. V was cut by 4 bases and J by 4 bases, with 10 bases left in between. This CDR3 contains 13 residues. In DNA, the CDR3 is TGTGCCAGCAGCTGGAGTGACCTCTATGGCTACACCTTC. Translated: CASSWSDLYGYTF.

V gene TRBV5-4 combines with J gene TRBJ2-5, with TRBD2 matching 8 bases. Germline lookup yields CDR1 SGHNT and CDR2 YYREEE (reference sequence). The junction had 12 bases not matched to a gene; V was cut back by 0 bases and J by 5 bases. The CDR3 is made up of 17 amino acids. The CDR3 sequence is CASSLEIIAGGRETQYF. CDR3 coding DNA: TGTGCCAGCAGCTTGGAGATAATTGCGGGGGGTAGGGAGACCCAGTACTTC.